This TCR beta chain is from a study of blood T cell repertoires in COVID-19. The overall study: Acute and convalescent COVID-19 samples came from the United States, Italy and Spain. From T cells, B-cell-depleted T cells, or PBMCs came the material, which was cDNA or gDNA.

Per the study methods: By means of reference gene primer amplification, nucleated cell counts were estimated. Here immunoSEQ multiplex PCR was the method, and the copy in TCRdb shows in-frame clones only, minus some. That table gives V, J and clone size, and the DNA gave D and trimming. Among about 83,000 clones listed, 85% to 90% were seen once. The sequenced sample consisted of peripheral blood. The clonotype comes from a woman aged 80 or older in a cohort sampled during active or convalescent COVID-19.

The CDR3 bases are TGTGCCAGCTCACCACAGGGGGGGTTGAACACTGAAGCTTTCTTT. Protein sequence: CASSPQGGLNTEAFF. The chain carries TRBV18 and TRBJ1-1, with TRBD1 as a possible D gene (6 bases). CDR3 length equals 15 residues. CDR1 is KGHSH and CDR2 is LQKENI in the germline V gene. V was trimmed by 1 base and J by 0 bases, leaving 9 bases between them.